This T cell receptor (beta chain) came from a study of prognosis after radiotherapy for stage I lung cancer. The V end lost 0 bases, the J end lost 8 bases, and 6 bases lay between the germline ends. This CDR3 contains 12 residues. Patients were all node-negative on CT and PET/CT, lacking prior chemotherapy, radiotherapy or other malignancies. This clonotype was detected ten times or more. Since a much larger clone is just one base distant, this may be a read error. Using two-round multiplex PCR, the authors amplified TCR beta CDR3 from genomic DNA. Round-one PCR had primers specific to each TRBV and TRBJ gene. One entry per CDR3 protein results from TCRdb running MiXCR on the multiplex PCR reads. The sample yields more than 15,000 distinct CDR3 sequences, around 31% seen once.

Material: PBMCs, obtained before or after stereotactic body radiation therapy (not recorded which). V usage is TRBV12-3 or TRBV12-4 and J usage is TRBJ2-3; D not certain. The sequence was collected from a donor at least 50 years old with non-small cell lung cancer. CDR3 sequence: CASSLARGTQYF. The CDR3 nucleotides read TGTGCCAGCAGTTTAGCGAGAGGTACGCAGTATTTT.